This T cell receptor (beta chain) is drawn from a study of STAT5B mutations in CD4+ large granular lymphocyte leukemia. Whole-study context: The CDR3 'QG' motif was associated with a particular HLA allele among healthy donors. General observations from the study: CD4-sorted patient repertoires seemed more clonal than healthy CD4+ repertoires. Over 20% of private leukemic clonotypes occurred rarely in other patients' non-leukemic repertoires.

Only in-frame clones appear in the TCRdb table, and some are missing; sequencing was by immunoSEQ multiplex PCR. The sample holds approximately 31,000 clones, roughly 72% seen once. With respect to this clone: No antigen is known for it.

This receptor was obtained from a human donor in good health. The sample consisted of CD4+ T cells from blood buffy coats.

The CDR3 DNA is TGTGCCAGCAGCTTAGCCCAGACAGGGCGCGAGCAGTACTTC. This encodes CASSLAQTGREQYF. This chain links TRBV7-8 with TRBJ2-7, with TRBD1 identical over 7 bases. Trimming at V came to 0 bases and at J to 6 bases, leaving 5 bases not matched to a gene. Germline V lookup: CDR1 SGHVS, CDR2 FQNEAQ. This CDR3 contains 14 residues.